This TCR beta chain was retrieved from a study of T cell changes during pregnancy in multiple sclerosis. The assay was immunoSEQ multiplex PCR, and TCRdb's table has in-frame clones only and misses some. The sample contains about 100,000 clones, 80% to 95% of which appear only once. The material was peripheral blood, obtained in the first trimester of pregnancy. This TCR was sampled from a female donor with multiple sclerosis, enrolled in a pregnancy study.

The CDR3 DNA reads as TGTGCCAGCAGCTTAAACAGGTTTCAGCCCCAGCATTTT. This sequence encodes CASSLNRFQPQHF. The J gene is TRBJ1-5, the V gene TRBV7-2; D may be TRBD1 (5 bases). CDR3 length: 13 residues. Trimming pared 2 bases from V and 6 bases from J, leaving 8 bases between. Germline CDR1 is SGHTA and CDR2 is FQGNSA.